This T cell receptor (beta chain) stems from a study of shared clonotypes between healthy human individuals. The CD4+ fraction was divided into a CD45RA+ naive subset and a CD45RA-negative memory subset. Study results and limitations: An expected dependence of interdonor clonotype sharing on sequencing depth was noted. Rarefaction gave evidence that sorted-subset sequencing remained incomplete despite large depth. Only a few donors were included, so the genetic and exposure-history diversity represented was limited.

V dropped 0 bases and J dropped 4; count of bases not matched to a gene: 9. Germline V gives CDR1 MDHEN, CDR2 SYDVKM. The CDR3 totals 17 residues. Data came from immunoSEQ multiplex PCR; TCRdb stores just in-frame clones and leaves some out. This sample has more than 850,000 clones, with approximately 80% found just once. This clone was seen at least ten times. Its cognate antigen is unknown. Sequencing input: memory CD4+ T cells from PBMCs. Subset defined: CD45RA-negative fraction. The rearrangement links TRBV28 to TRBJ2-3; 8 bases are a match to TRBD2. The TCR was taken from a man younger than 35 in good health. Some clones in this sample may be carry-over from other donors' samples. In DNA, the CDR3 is TGTGCCAGCAGTTTATGGGTCCGGGAGGGCCTCGCAGATACGCAGTATTTT. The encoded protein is CASSLWVREGLADTQYF.